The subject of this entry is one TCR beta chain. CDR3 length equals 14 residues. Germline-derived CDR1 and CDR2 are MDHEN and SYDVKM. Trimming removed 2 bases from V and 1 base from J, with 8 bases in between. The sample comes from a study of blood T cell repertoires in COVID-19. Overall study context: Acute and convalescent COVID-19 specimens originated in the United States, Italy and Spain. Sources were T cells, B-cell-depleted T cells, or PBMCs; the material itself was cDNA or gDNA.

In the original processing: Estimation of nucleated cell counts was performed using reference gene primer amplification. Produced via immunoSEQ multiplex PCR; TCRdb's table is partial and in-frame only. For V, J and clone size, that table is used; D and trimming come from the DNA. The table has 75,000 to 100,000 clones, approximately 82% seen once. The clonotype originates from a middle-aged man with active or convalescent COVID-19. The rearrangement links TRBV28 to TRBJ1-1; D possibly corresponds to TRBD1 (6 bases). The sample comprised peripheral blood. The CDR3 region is CASSLQGRNTEAFF. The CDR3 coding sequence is TGTGCCAGCAGTTTACAGGGGAGGAACACTGAAGCTTTCTTT.